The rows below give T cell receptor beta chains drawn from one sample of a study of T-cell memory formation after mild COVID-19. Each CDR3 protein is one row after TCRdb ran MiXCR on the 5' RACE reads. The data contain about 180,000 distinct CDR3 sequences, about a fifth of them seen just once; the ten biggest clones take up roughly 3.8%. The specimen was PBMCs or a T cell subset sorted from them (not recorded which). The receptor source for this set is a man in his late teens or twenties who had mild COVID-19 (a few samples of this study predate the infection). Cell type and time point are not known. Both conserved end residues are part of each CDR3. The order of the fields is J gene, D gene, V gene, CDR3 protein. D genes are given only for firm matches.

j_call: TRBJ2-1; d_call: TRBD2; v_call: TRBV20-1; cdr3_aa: CSANSGGPYNEQFF
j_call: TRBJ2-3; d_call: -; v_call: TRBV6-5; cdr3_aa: CASSYSPGPSTDTQYF
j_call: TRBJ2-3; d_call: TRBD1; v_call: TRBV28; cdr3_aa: CASSLFTGVSTDTQYF
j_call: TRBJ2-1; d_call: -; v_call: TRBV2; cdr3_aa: CASRLRGGPYNEQFF
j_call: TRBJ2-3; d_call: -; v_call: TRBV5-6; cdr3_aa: CASSFQGHTQYF
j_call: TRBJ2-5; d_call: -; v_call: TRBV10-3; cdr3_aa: CAISAPGRVAETQYF
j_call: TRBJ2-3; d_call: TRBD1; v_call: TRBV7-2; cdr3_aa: CASSLYRGGGDTQYF
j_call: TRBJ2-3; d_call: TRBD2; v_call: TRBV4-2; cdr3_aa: CASSPRLAGGPTDTQYF
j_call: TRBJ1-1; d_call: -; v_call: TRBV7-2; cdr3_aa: CASSLDRKVEAFF
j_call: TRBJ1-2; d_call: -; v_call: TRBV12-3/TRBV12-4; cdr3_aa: CASSLTPYGYTF
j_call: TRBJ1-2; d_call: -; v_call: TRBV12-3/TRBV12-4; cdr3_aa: CASSLGGDGYTF
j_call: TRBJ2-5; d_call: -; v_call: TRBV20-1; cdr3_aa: CSASPLGEPSQYF
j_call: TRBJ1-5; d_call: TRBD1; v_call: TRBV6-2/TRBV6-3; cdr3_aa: CASSSRTGGRVQPQHF